What follows describes a single T cell receptor beta chain. Its antigen remains unknown. CDR3 and TCR beta VDJ profiling relied on a genomic DNA template. MiXCR was run by TCRdb on the reads, yielding one entry per CDR3 protein. The table shows 100,000 to 150,000 distinct CDR3 sequences, with about half occurring only once. V was pared by 7 bases and J by 0 bases, with 11 bases between. CDR1 SNHLY and CDR2 FYNNEI come from the germline V gene. The CDR3 runs 14 residues. These data come from a study of CD8+CD57+ T cells in acquired aplastic anemia. As for the study in general: Mean DNA quantity obtained from sorted CD4+ and CD8+ cells was 2.5 to 4 ug. Whole-study results and caveats: Patients and controls were not found to differ significantly in CD8+ Simpson's diversity. It was found that approximately 29 CD8+ CDR3 sequences were shared between patients and controls.

Sample: sorted CD4+, CD8+, or CD8+CD57+ T cells (not recorded which) from PBMCs. The V call is TRBV2, the J call TRBJ2-3; D possibly corresponds to TRBD1 (6 bases). This receptor was taken from a human donor in good health, serving as a control. The CDR3 sequence is CASKARGSTDTQYF. For the CDR3, the DNA is TGTGCCAGCAAGGCGAGGGGGAGCACAGATACGCAGTATTTT.